This is a list of T cell receptor beta chains from one sample in a study of T cells in Graves' hyperthyroidism and ophthalmopathy. MiXCR was run by TCRdb on the multiplex PCR reads, yielding one entry per CDR3 protein. The table records fewer than 250,000 distinct CDR3 sequences, 17% of them present only once. The material sequenced was blood. These receptors originate from a man aged 45-60 years with Graves' hyperthyroidism. Each CDR3 is given with its conserved first and last residue. D genes are given only for firm matches. For some rows the clone size is stated as once, few or many, or as a class when expanded; others skip it.

16	TRBV24-1	few	TRBJ2-1	TRBD2	TGTGCCACCAGTGACCCGGGACTAGCGGGAGCAAATGAGCAGTTCTTC	CATSDPGLAGANEQFF
15	TRBV27	many	TRBJ2-3	TRBD2	TGTGCCAGCAGTTCCCGGGAGGGTCGGACAGATACGCAGTATTTT	CASSSREGRTDTQYF
17	TRBV7-9	many	TRBJ2-1	TRBD2	TGTGCCAGCAACCGAGGAGGTAGCGGGAGGCAATACAATGAGCAGTTCTTC	CASNRGGSGRQYNEQFF
13	TRBV28	many	TRBJ2-7	NA	TGTGCCAGCAGTTTCCAGTGGACCTACGAGCAGTACTTC	CASSFQWTYEQYF
15	TRBV12-3/TRBV12-4	NA	TRBJ1-4	NA	TGTGCCAGCAGTTTTCGGGGGGCAGAGGGTGAAAAACTGTTTTTT	CASSFRGAEGEKLFF
11	TRBV28	many	TRBJ1-2	NA	TGTGCCAGCAGGAAGGGCCATGGCTACACCTTC	CASRKGHGYTF
15	TRBV20-1	many	TRBJ2-3	TRBD2	TGCAGTGCTTCCCTAGACGGGACTAGCGGGTCAGCGCAGTATTTT	CSASLDGTSGSAQYF
14	TRBV28	many	TRBJ1-5	TRBD1	TGTGCCAGCAGTTTAGACAGGGAGTTTCAGCCCCAGCATTTT	CASSLDREFQPQHF
13	TRBV3-1	medium-sized	TRBJ1-1	TRBD1	TGTGCCAGCAGCCGACAGGGAGGGGCTGAAGCTTTCTTT	CASSRQGGAEAFF
16	TRBV3-1	many	TRBJ2-2	NA	TGTGCCAGCAGCCACAGTGGGCGGGCCGACACCGGGGAGCTGTTTTTT	CASSHSGRADTGELFF
17	TRBV20-1	few	TRBJ2-2	TRBD2	TGCAGTGCTAGAGATACAGGCGGGAGATCTAACACCGGGGAGCTGTTTTTT	CSARDTGGRSNTGELFF
14	TRBV10-1	NA	TRBJ1-6	TRBD1	TGCGCCAGCAGTGTTGGGACAGGGAATTCACCCCTCCACTTT	CASSVGTGNSPLHF
15	TRBV20-1	NA	TRBJ1-1	NA	TGCAGTGCTAGAGATCTCAGGGGATCGGGCACTGAAGCTTTCTTT	CSARDLRGSGTEAFF
15	TRBV28	NA	TRBJ2-7	NA	TGTGCCAGCAGTCCACCCCCCCTGACAGATTACGAGCAGTACTTC	CASSPPPLTDYEQYF
15	TRBV5-1	NA	TRBJ1-6	NA	TGCGCCAGCAGCTTGTCAGGCAGCCCTGATTCACCCCTCCACTTT	CASSLSGSPDSPLHF
15	TRBV12-3/TRBV12-4	NA	TRBJ2-3	TRBD2	TGTGCCAGCAGTTTGGGGCGGGGGAGCACAGATACGCAGTATTTT	CASSLGRGSTDTQYF
17	TRBV12-3/TRBV12-4	many	TRBJ2-7	TRBD1	TGTGCCAGCAACAGGACAGGGGCCCTTCCAAAGAGGTGCGAGCAGTACTTC	CASNRTGALPKRCEQYF
15	TRBV29-1	few	TRBJ2-3	TRBD2	TGCAGCGTTGTTCTAGCGGCTCATAACACAGATACGCAGTATTTT	CSVVLAAHNTDTQYF
15	TRBV20-1	NA	TRBJ2-7	TRBD2	TGCAGTGCTATTCCTCCAACCACTAGCGGTAATAAGCAGTACTTC	CSAIPPTTSGNKQYF
14	TRBV6-6	few	TRBJ2-3	NA	TGTGCCAACAGTTACTCCAGAAGCACAGATACGCAGTATTTT	CANSYSRSTDTQYF